The sequence of this TCR beta chain was determined in a study of T cells in Graves' hyperthyroidism and ophthalmopathy. Regions amplified from RNA transcripts were the TCR beta CDR3 regions. HTBI primers were the set used in a first-round RT-PCR of the TCR CDR3. TCRdb reanalysed the multiplex PCR reads using MiXCR and keeps one entry per CDR3 protein. The repertoire includes 130,000 to 150,000 distinct CDR3 sequences, approximately 24% of them detected once, and more than 65% sits in the top ten. With 4 bases clipped from V and 8 bases from J, the junction kept 6 bases outside the gene matches. Looked up from germline, CDR1 is LGHDT and CDR2 is YNNKEL (reference sequence). The CDR3 runs to 15 residues. This clonotype was seen ten or more times.

The chain joins TRBV3-1 to TRBJ2-1; 12 positions agree with TRBD2. Material: blood. This TCR came from a woman between 45 and 65 years old with Graves' hyperthyroidism that later progressed to Graves' ophthalmopathy. The CDR3 region is CASSPTSGSFDEQFF. CDR3 sequence (DNA): TGTGCCAGCAGCCCGACTAGCGGGAGTTTCGATGAGCAGTTCTTC.